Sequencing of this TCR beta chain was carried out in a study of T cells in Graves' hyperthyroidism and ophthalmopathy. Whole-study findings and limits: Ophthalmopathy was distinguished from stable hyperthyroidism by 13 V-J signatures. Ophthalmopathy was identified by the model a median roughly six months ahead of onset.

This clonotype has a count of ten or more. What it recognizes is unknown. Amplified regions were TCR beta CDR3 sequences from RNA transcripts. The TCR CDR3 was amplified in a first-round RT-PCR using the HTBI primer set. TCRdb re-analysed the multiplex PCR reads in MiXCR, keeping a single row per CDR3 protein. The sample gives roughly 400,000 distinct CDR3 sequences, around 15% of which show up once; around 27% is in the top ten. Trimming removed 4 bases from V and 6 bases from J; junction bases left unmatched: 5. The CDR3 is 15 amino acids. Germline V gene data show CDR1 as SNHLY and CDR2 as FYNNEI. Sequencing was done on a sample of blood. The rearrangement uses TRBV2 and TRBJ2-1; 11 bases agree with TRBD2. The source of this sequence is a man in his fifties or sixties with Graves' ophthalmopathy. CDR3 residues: CASSVRSGRANEQFF. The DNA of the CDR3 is TGTGCCAGCAGTGTCCGTAGCGGGAGGGCCAATGAGCAGTTCTTC.